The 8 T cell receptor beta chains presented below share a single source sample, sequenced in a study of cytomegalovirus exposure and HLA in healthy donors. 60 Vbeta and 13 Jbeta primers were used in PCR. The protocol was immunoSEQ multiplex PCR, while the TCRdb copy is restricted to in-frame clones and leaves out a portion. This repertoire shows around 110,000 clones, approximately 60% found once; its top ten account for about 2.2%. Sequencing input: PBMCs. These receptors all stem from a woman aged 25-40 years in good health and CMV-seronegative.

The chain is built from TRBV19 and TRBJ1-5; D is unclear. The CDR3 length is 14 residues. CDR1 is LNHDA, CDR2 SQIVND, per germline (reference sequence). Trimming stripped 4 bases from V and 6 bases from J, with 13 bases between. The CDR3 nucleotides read TGTGCCAGTAGTAGAGCGGGTGGAGTTCAGCCCCAGCATTTT. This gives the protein CASSRAGGVQPQHF.

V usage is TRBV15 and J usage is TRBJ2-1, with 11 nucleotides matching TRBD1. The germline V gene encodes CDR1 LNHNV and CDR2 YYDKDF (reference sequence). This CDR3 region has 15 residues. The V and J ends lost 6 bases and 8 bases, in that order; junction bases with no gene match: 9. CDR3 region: CATSLGTGGSDEQFF. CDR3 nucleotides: TGTGCCACCAGTCTCGGGACAGGGGGGAGTGATGAGCAGTTCTTC.

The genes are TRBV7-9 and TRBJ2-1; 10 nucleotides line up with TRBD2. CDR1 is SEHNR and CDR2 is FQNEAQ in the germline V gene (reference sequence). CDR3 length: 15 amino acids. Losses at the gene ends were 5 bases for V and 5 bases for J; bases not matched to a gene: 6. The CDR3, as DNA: TGTGCCAGCAGCCGAAATAGCGGGAGGAACAATGAGCAGTTCTTC. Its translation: CASSRNSGRNNEQFF.

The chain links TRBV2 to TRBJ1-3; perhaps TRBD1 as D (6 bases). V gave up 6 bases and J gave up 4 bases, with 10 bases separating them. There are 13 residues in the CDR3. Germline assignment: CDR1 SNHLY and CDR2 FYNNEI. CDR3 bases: TGTGCCAGCAGCTTAGACAGGGGAAACACCATATATTTT. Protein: CASSLDRGNTIYF.

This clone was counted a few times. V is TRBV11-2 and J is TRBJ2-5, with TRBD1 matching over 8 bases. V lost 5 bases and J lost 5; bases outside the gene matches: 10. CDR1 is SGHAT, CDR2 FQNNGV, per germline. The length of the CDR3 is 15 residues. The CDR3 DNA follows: TGTGCCAGCAGCCTCCGCGGGACAGGTTATGAGACCCAGTACTTC. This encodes CASSLRGTGYETQYF.

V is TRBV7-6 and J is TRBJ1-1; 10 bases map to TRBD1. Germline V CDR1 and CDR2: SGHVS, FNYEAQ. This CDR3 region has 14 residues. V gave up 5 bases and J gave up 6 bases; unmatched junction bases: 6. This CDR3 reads CASSQTGGGAEAFF. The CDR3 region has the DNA TGTGCCAGCAGCCAGACAGGGGGCGGCGCTGAAGCTTTCTTT.

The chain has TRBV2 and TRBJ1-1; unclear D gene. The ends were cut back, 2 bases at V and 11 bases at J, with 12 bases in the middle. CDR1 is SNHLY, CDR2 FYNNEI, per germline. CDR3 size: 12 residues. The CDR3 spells CASSEIQFGAFF. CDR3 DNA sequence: TGTGCCAGCAGTGAAATACAGTTTGGGGCTTTCTTT.

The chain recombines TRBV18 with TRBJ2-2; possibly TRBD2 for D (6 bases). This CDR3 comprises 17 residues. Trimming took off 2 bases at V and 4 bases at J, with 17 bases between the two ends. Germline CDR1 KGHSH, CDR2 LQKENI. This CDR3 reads CASSPIGLLGGTGELFF. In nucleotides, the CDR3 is TGTGCCAGCTCACCAATAGGACTCCTCGGGGGCACCGGGGAGCTGTTTTTT.